This T cell receptor (beta chain) was found in a study of T cells in Graves' hyperthyroidism and ophthalmopathy. Study results and limitations: A model of 13 V-J features distinguished ophthalmopathy from stable hyperthyroidism. Most thyroid clonotypes expanded above 0.001 were also detected in blood.

Uncontrolled infection, other autoimmune disease, pregnancy or lactation excluded patients. Each diagnosis drew on symptoms, thyroxine, TRAb, thyroid ultrasound and orbital computed tomography findings. It was RNA transcripts that yielded the amplified TCR beta CDR3 regions. The HTBI primer set drove a first-round RT-PCR of the TCR CDR3. MiXCR was run by TCRdb on the multiplex PCR reads, yielding one entry per CDR3 protein. The sample includes around 600,000 distinct CDR3 sequences, nearly 45% of them seen just once. This clonotype was counted between two and nine times. Antigen: not known. V was trimmed by 3 bases and J by 10 bases, leaving 13 bases between them. Germline-derived CDR1 and CDR2 are LNHDA and SQIVND (reference sequence). The CDR3 runs to 14 residues.

This clonotype originated in an adult man with Graves' disease, either hyperthyroidism or ophthalmopathy (not recorded which). V and J are TRBV19 and TRBJ1-6, with a weak D call TRBD1 (5 bases). The sequenced material came from peripheral blood or thyroid tissue (not recorded which). CDR3 DNA sequence: TGTGCCAGTAGTATGAATCAGGGAATGTCACCCCTCCACTTT. Its protein is CASSMNQGMSPLHF.